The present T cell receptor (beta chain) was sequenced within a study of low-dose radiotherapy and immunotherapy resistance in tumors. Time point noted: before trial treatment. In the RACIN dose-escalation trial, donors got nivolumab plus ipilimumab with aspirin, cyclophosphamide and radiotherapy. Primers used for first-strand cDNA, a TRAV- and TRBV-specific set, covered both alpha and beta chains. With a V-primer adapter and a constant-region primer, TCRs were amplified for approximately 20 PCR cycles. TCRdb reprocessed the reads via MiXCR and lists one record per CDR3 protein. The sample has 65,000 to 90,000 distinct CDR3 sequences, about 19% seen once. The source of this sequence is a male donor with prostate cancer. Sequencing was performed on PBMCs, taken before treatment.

CDR3 sequence: CASSLDLVGANTGELFF. CDR3 coding DNA: TGTGCCAGCAGCTTGGACTTGGTGGGGGCTAACACCGGGGAGCTGTTTTTT. The chain employs TRBV5-4 and TRBJ2-2, with D possibly matching TRBD1 (6 bases). The ends were cut back, 0 bases at V and 2 bases at J, with 14 bases in the middle. The CDR3 length is 17 residues. CDR1 and CDR2 from the germline V gene are SGHNT and YYREEE (reference sequence).